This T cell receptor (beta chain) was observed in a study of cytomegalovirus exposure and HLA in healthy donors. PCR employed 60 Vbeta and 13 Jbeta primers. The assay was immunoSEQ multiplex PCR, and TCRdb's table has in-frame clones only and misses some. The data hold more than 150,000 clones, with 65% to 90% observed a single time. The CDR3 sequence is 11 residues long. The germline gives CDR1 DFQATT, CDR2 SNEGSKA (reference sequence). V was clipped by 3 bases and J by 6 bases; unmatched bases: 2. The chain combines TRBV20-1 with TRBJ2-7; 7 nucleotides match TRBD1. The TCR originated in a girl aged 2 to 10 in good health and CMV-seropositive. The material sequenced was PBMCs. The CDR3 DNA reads TGCAGTGCTAGTCGGGACAGCGAGCAGTACTTC. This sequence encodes CSASRDSEQYF.